Sequencing of this TCR beta chain was carried out in a study of identical twins. TCRdb passed the 5' RACE reads through MiXCR, listing each CDR3 protein once. The data show 1,800,000 or so distinct CDR3 sequences, around 29% seen once. This clonotype appeared a few times. Germline trimming cut 2 bases from V and 6 bases from J; bases unmatched to any gene: 5. The V gene's germline CDR1 is DFQATT and CDR2 SNEGSKA (reference sequence). The CDR3 totals 15 residues. The source of this sequence is a newborn girl in good health. The V call is TRBV20-1, the J call TRBJ2-1; the match to TRBD1 covers 12 bases. The sequencing sample was made of cord blood. Written as DNA, the CDR3 is TGCAGTGCTAGAACCGGGACAGGGGGCCTCAATGAGCAGTTCTTC. It codes for CSARTGTGGLNEQFF.